Listed below are T cell receptor beta chains from one sample, sequenced in a study of T cell responses to AZD1222 COVID-19 vaccine. Some clones are missing from TCRdb's copy, which holds only in-frame ones; the method was immunoSEQ multiplex PCR. The table includes roughly 42,000 clones, 80% to 90% detected once. The sample in question was peripheral blood, obtained 28 days after the second dose of the MenACWY control vaccine. The source is an adult who received the MenACWY meningococcal vaccine as a control. Each CDR3 is given with its conserved first and last residue. D genes are given only for firm matches. Where a row states a size, it is once, few, many or the class of an expanded clone; other rows omit it.

>TRBV28|-|TRBJ1-1|-
TGTGCCAGCAGTTTGATCGCTGAAGCTTTCTTT
CASSLIAEAFF
>TRBV7-9|TRBD2|TRBJ2-2|-
TGTGCCAGCACGCCGGGGGGGGATCCTTTTTTT
CASTPGGDPFF
>TRBV5-1|-|TRBJ1-2|-
TGCGCCAGCAGCCCGGCGAACTATGGCTACACCTTC
CASSPANYGYTF
>TRBV5-4|TRBD2|TRBJ2-5|-
TGTGCCAGCAGCTTGCGCACTAGCGCAGAGACCCAGTACTTC
CASSLRTSAETQYF
>TRBV19|-|TRBJ2-7|-
TGTGCCAGTAGTTCCCCGAAATCCTACGAGCAGTACTTC
CASSSPKSYEQYF
>TRBV28|TRBD1|TRBJ2-7|once
TGTGCCAGCAGTTTGTTGGGGATAAGGGGACAGGGGGCTTACGAGCAGTACTTC
CASSLLGIRGQGAYEQYF
>TRBV15|-|TRBJ2-5|-
TGTGCCACCAGCAGAGATCACGTTGCGCGAGAGACCCAGTACTTC
CATSRDHVARETQYF
>TRBV19|TRBD2|TRBJ2-7|-
TGTGCCAGTAGTTGGACTAGCGGGAAATACGAGCAGTACTTC
CASSWTSGKYEQYF
>TRBV28|-|TRBJ2-7|-
TGTGCCAGCAGTCCCTGGGGGGACACCTCCTACGAGCAGTACTTC
CASSPWGDTSYEQYF
>TRBV5-1|-|TRBJ2-1|-
TGCGCCAGCAGCTTGAGGGAGGCGAGCTCCTACAATGAGCAGTTCTTC
CASSLREASSYNEQFF
>TRBV10-2|-|TRBJ2-7|-
TGCGCCAGCAGTGTTTCCGACGAGCAGTACTTC
CASSVSDEQYF
>TRBV4-1|TRBD2|TRBJ2-5|-
TGCGCCAGCAGCCAAGCTAGCGGGAGGGAGACCCAGTACTTC
CASSQASGRETQYF
>TRBV24-1|TRBD1|TRBJ1-5|-
TGTGCCACCAGTGATCCGGGACAGGGGGCGCAACAGCCCCAGCATTTT
CATSDPGQGAQQPQHF
>TRBV30|-|TRBJ2-2|once
TGTGCCTTAACCGGGACTAACACCGGGGAGCTGTTTTTT
CALTGTNTGELFF
>TRBV27|-|TRBJ1-5|-
TGTGCCAGCAGTTTAGGTAGCAATCAGCCCCAGCATTTT
CASSLGSNQPQHF
>TRBV6-5|-|TRBJ1-3|few
TGTGCCAGCAGGGCCGGGAGGATCTCTGGAAACACCATATATTTT
CASRAGRISGNTIYF
>TRBV6-5|-|TRBJ1-1|-
TGTGCCAGCAGGGGGCCTGCCCTAGCAAACACTGAAGCTTTCTTT
CASRGPALANTEAFF
>TRBV4-1|-|TRBJ2-1|few
TGCGCCAGCAGCCAAGAAGGGGATGAGCAGTTCTTC
CASSQEGDEQFF
>TRBV5-4|-|TRBJ1-4|-
TGTGCCAGCAGCCCTCGCCCGGGGGGCCCAGATGAAAAACTGTTTTTT
CASSPRPGGPDEKLFF
>TRBV5-6|-|TRBJ1-2|-
TGTGCCAGCAGCTTGGCAGGGCCGACCCAAAGCGGCTACACCTTC
CASSLAGPTQSGYTF
>TRBV18|-|TRBJ2-2|-
TGTGCCAGCTCACCATCAAGCCACACCGGGGAGCTGTTTTTT
CASSPSSHTGELFF
>TRBV7-9|-|TRBJ1-6|-
TGTGCCAGCAGCTTCAGAGAGACACCCCTCCACTTT
CASSFRETPLHF
>TRBV30|-|TRBJ2-7|-
TGTGCCTGGAGTGTAGTGATTTTGAGGGATGCTTCCTACGAGCAGTACTTC
CAWSVVILRDASYEQYF
>TRBV7-9|TRBD1|TRBJ1-4|-
TGTGCCAGCAGCCCACCCGGGGTGGGACAGATCGCAACTAATGAAAAACTGTTTTTT
CASSPPGVGQIATNEKLFF
>TRBV2|TRBD1|TRBJ2-2|-
TGTGCCAGCATTAAGGGGGCAGTTTGGGACGGGGAGCTGTTTTTT
CASIKGAVWDGELFF
>TRBV19|TRBD1|TRBJ1-5|-
TGTGCCAGTAGTAAAGACAGGGCTACCCGCAATCAGCCCCAGCATTTT
CASSKDRATRNQPQHF
>TRBV21-1|-|TRBJ1-6|once
TGTGCCAGCAGCACACCGGCCCCGCGGACAGGCTATAATTCACCCCTCCACTTT
CASSTPAPRTGYNSPLHF
>TRBV7-6|TRBD1|TRBJ2-3|-
TGTGCCAGCAGCTTAGAGTATAGGGGGCCCACAGATACGCAGTATTTT
CASSLEYRGPTDTQYF
>TRBV7-3|TRBD1|TRBJ1-4|-
TGTGCCAGCAGCTTAAACGTCTTGGACAGGGAGTCTTGGGAAAAACTGTTTTTT
CASSLNVLDRESWEKLFF
>TRBV12-3/TRBV12-4|-|TRBJ1-2|-
TGTGCCAGCAGTTTGGTCAACTATGGCTACACCTTC
CASSLVNYGYTF
>TRBV2|TRBD1|TRBJ1-1|-
TGTGCCAGCAGAGGGGTCCGGGACAGAGCTGAAGCTTTCTTT
CASRGVRDRAEAFF
>TRBV30|-|TRBJ2-2|-
TGTGCCTGGAATGAGGGCCCAGCGAACACCGGGGAGCTGTTTTTT
CAWNEGPANTGELFF
>TRBV19|-|TRBJ1-1|-
TGTGCCAGTACTATCCGTCGGGATTCGTGGAACACTGAAGCTTTCTTT
CASTIRRDSWNTEAFF
>TRBV28|-|TRBJ1-2|-
TGTGCCAGCAGCCTCCTAGGAAGTGGCTACACCTTC
CASSLLGSGYTF
>TRBV28|TRBD2|TRBJ2-7|-
TGTGCCAGCAAACACGGGACTAGCGTCCGCGAGCAGTACTTC
CASKHGTSVREQYF
>TRBV10-3|-|TRBJ1-1|-
TGTGCCATCAGTGAGGGTCAGGTAAACACTGAAGCTTTCTTT
CAISEGQVNTEAFF
>TRBV1|-|TRBJ2-7|-
TGCACCAGCAGCCAAGTGGGAGGCTACGAGCAGTACTTC
CTSSQVGGYEQYF
>TRBV7-9|-|TRBJ2-2|-
TGTGCCAGCAGCTTTGAAGGGGCGATCGGGGAGCTGTTTTTT
CASSFEGAIGELFF
>TRBV6-4|-|TRBJ1-1|-
TGTGCCAGCAGCTTGACAAATGAGAACACTGAAGCTTTCTTT
CASSLTNENTEAFF
>TRBV5-8|-|TRBJ1-2|-
TGTGCCAGCAGCGGAGCGGGAAGGCTCTACACCTTC
CASSGAGRLYTF
>TRBV10-3|TRBD1|TRBJ1-4|-
TGTGCCATCAGCGACAGGGGAGGGGCTGAAAAACTGTTTTTT
CAISDRGGAEKLFF
>TRBV27|TRBD1|TRBJ2-3|-
TGTGCCAGCAGTTGGACAGGGGCCACAGATACGCAGTATTTT
CASSWTGATDTQYF
>TRBV7-6|-|TRBJ2-3|-
TGTGCCAGCAGCTTAGAAGTCCCAGGGCCGGATACGCAGTATTTT
CASSLEVPGPDTQYF
>TRBV4-1|-|TRBJ1-5|-
TGCGCCAGCAGCCAAGAAGAAGGCAGATATTTTTCGCCCCAGCATTTT
CASSQEEGRYFSPQHF